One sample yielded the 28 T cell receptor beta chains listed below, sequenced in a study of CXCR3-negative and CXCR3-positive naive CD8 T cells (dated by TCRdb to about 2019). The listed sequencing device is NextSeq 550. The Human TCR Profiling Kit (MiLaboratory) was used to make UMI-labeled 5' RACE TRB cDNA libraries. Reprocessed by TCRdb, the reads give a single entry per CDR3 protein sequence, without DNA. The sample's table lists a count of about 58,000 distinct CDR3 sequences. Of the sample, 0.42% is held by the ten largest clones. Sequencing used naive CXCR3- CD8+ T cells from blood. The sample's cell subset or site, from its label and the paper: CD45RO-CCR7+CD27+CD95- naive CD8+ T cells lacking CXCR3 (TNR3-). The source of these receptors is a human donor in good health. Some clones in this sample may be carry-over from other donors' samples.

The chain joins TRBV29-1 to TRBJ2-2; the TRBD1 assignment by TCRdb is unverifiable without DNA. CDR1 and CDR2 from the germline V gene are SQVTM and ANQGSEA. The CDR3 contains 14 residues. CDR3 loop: CSVPGRIGTGELFF.

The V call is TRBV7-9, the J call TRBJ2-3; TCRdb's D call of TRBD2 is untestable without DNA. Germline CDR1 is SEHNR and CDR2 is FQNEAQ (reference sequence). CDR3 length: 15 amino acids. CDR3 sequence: CASSSGTSVADTQYF.

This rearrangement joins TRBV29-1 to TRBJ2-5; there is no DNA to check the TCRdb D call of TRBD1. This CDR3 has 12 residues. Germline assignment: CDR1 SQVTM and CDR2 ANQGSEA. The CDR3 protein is CSVVLQGETQYF.

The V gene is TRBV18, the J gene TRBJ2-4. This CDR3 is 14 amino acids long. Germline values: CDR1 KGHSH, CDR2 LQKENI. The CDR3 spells CASSPEIAKNIQYF.

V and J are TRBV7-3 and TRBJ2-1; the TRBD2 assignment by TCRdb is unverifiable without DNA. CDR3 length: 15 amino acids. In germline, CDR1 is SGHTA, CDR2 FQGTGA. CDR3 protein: CASSELAGAYNEQFF.

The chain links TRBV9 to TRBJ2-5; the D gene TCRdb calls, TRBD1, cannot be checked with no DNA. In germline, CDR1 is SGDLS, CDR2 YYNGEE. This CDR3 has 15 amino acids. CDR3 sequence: CASSLWTGDQETQYF.

CDR3 in amino acids: CASTRLRNEQYF. This rearrangement joins TRBV28 to TRBJ2-7; TCRdb proposes TRBD2, but this gene call is untestable without DNA. The CDR3 consists of 12 residues. The germline gives CDR1 MDHEN, CDR2 SYDVKM.

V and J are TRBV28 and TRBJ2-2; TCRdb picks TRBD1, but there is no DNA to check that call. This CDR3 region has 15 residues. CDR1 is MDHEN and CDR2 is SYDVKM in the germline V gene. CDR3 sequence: CASSLSQGMTGELFF.

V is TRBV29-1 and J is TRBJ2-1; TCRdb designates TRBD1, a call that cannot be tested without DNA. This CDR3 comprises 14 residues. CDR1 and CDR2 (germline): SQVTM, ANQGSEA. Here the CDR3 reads CSVAEGGYYNEQFF.

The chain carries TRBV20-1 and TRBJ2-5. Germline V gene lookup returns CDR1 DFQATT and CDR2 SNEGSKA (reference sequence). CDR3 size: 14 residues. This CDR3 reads CSARSDSDSETKYF.

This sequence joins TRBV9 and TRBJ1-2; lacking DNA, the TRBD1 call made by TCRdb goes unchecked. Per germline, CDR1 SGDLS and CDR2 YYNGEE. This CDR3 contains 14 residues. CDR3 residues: CASSVGTGIYGYTF. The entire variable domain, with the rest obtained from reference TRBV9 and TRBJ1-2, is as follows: DSGVTQTPKHLITATGQRVTLRCSPRSGDLSVYWYQQSLDQGLQFLIQYYNGEERAKGNILERFSAQQFPDLHSELNLSSLELGDSALYFCASSVGTGIYGYTFGSGTRLTVV.

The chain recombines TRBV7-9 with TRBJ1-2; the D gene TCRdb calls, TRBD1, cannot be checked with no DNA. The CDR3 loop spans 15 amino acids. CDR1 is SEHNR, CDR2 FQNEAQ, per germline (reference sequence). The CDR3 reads CASSLILGTGEGYTF.

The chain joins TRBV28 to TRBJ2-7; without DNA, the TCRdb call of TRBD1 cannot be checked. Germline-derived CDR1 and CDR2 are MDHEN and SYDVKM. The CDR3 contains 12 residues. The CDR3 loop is CASSLQGGEQYF.

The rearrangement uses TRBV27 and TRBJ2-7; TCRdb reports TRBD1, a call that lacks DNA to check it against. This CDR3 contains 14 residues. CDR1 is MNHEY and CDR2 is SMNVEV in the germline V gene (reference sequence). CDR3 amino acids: CASSNRTGSYEQYF.

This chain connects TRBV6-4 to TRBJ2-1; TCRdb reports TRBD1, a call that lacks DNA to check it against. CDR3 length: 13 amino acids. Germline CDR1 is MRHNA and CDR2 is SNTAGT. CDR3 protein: CASGDRGTDEQFF.

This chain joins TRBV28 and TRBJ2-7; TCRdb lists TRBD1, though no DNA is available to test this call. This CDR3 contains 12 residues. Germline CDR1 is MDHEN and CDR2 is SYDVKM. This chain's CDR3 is CASSPSGVEQYF.

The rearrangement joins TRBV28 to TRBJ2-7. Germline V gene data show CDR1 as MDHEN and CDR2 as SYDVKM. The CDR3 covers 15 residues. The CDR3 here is CASRPYEDVTYEQYF. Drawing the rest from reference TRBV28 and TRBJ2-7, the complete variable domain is DVKVTQSSRYLVKRTGEKVFLECVQDMDHENMFWYRQDPGLGLRLIYFSYDVKMKEKGDIPEGYSVSREKKERFSLILESASTNQTSMYLCASRPYEDVTYEQYFGPGTRLTVT.

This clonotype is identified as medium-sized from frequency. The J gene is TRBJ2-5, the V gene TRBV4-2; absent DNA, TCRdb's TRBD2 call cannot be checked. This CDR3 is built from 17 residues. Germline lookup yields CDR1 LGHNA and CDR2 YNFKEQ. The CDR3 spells CASSQSTSGGAAETQYF.

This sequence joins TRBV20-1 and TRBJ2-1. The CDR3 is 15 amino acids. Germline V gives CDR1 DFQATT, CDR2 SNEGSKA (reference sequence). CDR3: CSASDGGSSYNEQFF.

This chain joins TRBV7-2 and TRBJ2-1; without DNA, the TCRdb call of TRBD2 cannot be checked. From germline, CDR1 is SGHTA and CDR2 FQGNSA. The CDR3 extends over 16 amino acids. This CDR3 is CASSLRSSGGASEQFF.

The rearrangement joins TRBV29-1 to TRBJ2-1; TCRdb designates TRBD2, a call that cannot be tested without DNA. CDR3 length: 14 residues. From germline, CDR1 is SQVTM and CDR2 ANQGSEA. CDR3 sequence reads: CSVGGLASYNEQFF.

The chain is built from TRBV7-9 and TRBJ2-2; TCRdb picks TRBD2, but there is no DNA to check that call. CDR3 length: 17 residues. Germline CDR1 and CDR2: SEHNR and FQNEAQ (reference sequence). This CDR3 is CASSITSGGGRTGELFF.

The CDR3 sequence is CSVEVDRGLAGELFF. The chain employs TRBV29-1 and TRBJ2-2; no DNA is available, so the TRBD1 call from TCRdb remains unchecked. Germline lookup yields CDR1 SQVTM and CDR2 ANQGSEA. The CDR3 runs 15 residues.

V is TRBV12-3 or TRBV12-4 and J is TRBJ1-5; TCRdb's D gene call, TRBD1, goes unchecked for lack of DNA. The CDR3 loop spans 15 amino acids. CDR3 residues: CASSFSGQAGQPQHF.

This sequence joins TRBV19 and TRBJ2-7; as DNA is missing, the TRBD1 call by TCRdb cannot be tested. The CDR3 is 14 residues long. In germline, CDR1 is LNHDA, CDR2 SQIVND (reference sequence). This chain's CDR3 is CASSAGTGSVEQYF.

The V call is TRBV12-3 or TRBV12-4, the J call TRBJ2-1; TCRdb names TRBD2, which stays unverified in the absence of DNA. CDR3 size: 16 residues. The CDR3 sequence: CASRYPSGGPYNEQFF.

The CDR3 sequence is CSVLGAGNNEQFF. The rearrangement links TRBV29-1 to TRBJ2-1; TCRdb's D gene call, TRBD1, goes unchecked for lack of DNA. Germline loops: CDR1 SQVTM, CDR2 ANQGSEA. This CDR3 spans 13 amino acids.

CDR3 in amino acids: CASSQATWDSSYGYTF. This chain links TRBV4-3 with TRBJ1-2; with no DNA, the TCRdb D assignment of TRBD1 cannot be verified. Germline V gene lookup returns CDR1 LGHNA and CDR2 YSLEER. This CDR3 spans 16 amino acids.